The rows below give T cell receptor beta chains drawn from one sample of a study of T-cell memory formation after mild COVID-19. One entry per CDR3 protein, called by TCRdb with MiXCR from the 5' RACE reads. Among roughly 310,000 distinct CDR3 sequences listed, 15% to 20% were seen once. Sequencing input: PBMCs or a T cell subset sorted from them (not recorded which). All receptors come from a man between 18 and 29 years old who had mild COVID-19 (a few samples of this study predate the infection). Cell type and time point are not known. CDR3s leave out the opening cysteine and the closing phenylalanine or tryptophan.

v_gene	len	j_gene	CDR3aa
TRBV14	13	TRBJ2-3	ASSQDKGITDTQY
TRBV24-1	12	TRBJ2-3	ATSRTKMADTQY
TRBV9	12	TRBJ2-5	ASSVGTGEGTQY
TRBV28	12	TRBJ1-2	AIDRGVENYGYT
TRBV5-1	14	TRBJ1-2	ASSLGGRGPSYGYT
TRBV20-1	13	TRBJ2-4	SALDSQGDKNIQY
TRBV7-9	12	TRBJ2-1	ASSQEDKYNEQF
TRBV7-9	14	TRBJ1-4	ASSTGQGTTNEKLF
TRBV6-6	14	TRBJ1-1	ASSHAGTGGYTEAF
TRBV20-1	14	TRBJ2-2	SARKPGLSNTGELF
TRBV5-1	15	TRBJ2-1	ASSLELLRGGRNEQF
TRBV6-6	15	TRBJ2-1	ASILSPGTKFGDEQF
TRBV28	8	TRBJ1-1	ATGLREAF
TRBV12-3/TRBV12-4	12	TRBJ2-7	ASATRDGSYEQY
TRBV12-3/TRBV12-4	12	TRBJ1-5	ASSEGGFRQPQH
TRBV7-2	13	TRBJ1-2	ASSPRTGRNYGYT
TRBV28	14	TRBJ1-6	ASSYAEDRVNSPLH
TRBV7-3	15	TRBJ2-5	ASSYLGGSGGPETQY
TRBV7-9	15	TRBJ2-2	ASSHIGTTENTGELF
TRBV4-3	14	TRBJ2-6	ASSQDAGSGANVLT
TRBV7-2	16	TRBJ2-1	ASSPSGGSGNLYNEQF
TRBV20-1	14	TRBJ2-2	SARPATGSNTGELF
TRBV7-6	12	TRBJ2-7	ASSSRAGAGEQY
TRBV7-2	12	TRBJ1-3	ASSFGPSGNTIY
TRBV6-6	12	TRBJ1-2	ASSYSQGTGGYT
TRBV29-1	13	TRBJ2-1	SVLPGTGSYNEQF
TRBV7-2	12	TRBJ2-7	ASTGGDTMKEQY
TRBV20-1	12	TRBJ2-1	SAVPGLAVDEQF
TRBV7-2	10	TRBJ1-1	ASSWGLGEAF
TRBV30	14	TRBJ2-2	AWSVFGTANTGELF
TRBV6-6	12	TRBJ1-5	ASSPPQGIQPQH
TRBV5-1	13	TRBJ2-2	ASSPQGAGTGELF
TRBV3-1	14	TRBJ1-4	ASRQGFGTGNEKLF
TRBV20-1	11	TRBJ2-7	SASTLAGHEQY
TRBV20-1	11	TRBJ2-3	SARPTGGGLQY
TRBV20-1	11	TRBJ2-5	SARASGAETQY
TRBV12-3/TRBV12-4	10	TRBJ2-1	ASSFPVQEQF
TRBV4-3	12	TRBJ2-3	ASSPLLGEDTQY
TRBV7-8	16	TRBJ2-6	ASSLVAGALGGANVLT
TRBV6-2/TRBV6-3	11	TRBJ1-5	ASRAGLNQPQH
TRBV20-1	15	TRBJ1-6	SARDSGGGYYNSPLH
TRBV29-1	12	TRBJ2-5	SVGTGSGQETQY
TRBV12-3/TRBV12-4	14	TRBJ2-3	ASRQIAGGPEDTQY
TRBV15	12	TRBJ2-3	ATSRELSTDTQY
TRBV7-8	11	TRBJ1-1	ASSLVGTDEAF
TRBV14	13	TRBJ2-1	ASSQDRGIRNEQF
TRBV29-1	10	TRBJ1-4	SVEGNSEKLF
TRBV6-2/TRBV6-3	10	TRBJ2-1	ASTQRGNEQF